This passage covers 22 T cell receptor beta chains from one sample sequenced in a study of cytomegalovirus exposure and HLA in healthy donors. In the PCR, 60 Vbeta and 13 Jbeta primers were used. Method: immunoSEQ multiplex PCR; TCRdb's copy keeps in-frame clones and lacks some. The data show just over 200,000 clones, with 65% to 80% seen just once and about 1.7% held by the top ten. Sequencing used PBMCs. These receptors all stem from a man between 45 and 60 years old in good health and CMV-seronegative.

This sequence joins TRBV15 and TRBJ1-5, with 10 positions matching TRBD1. V was pared by 3 bases and J by 5 bases, with 4 bases of the junction left unmatched. The CDR3 spans 15 residues. The germline V gene has CDR1 LNHNV and CDR2 YYDKDF (reference sequence). This CDR3 is CATSRGQGPDQPQHF. In DNA form, the CDR3 reads TGTGCCACCAGCAGGGGACAGGGGCCTGATCAGCCCCAGCATTTT.

This clone appeared a single time. The same CDR3 can be traced to other DNA sequences in this sample. The rearrangement links TRBV2 to TRBJ2-2; TRBD1 agrees at 10 bases. V lost 9 bases and J lost 6; bases outside the gene matches: 7. Per the germline V gene, CDR1 is SNHLY and CDR2 is FYNNEI. CDR3 size: 14 residues. This CDR3 reads CASSTGGASGELFF. In DNA, the CDR3 is TGTGCCAGTTCGACAGGGGGCGCTTCCGGGGAGCTGTTTTTT. The variable domain in full, with the rest retrieved from reference TRBV2 and TRBJ2-2, is EPEVTQTPSHQVTQMGQEVILRCVPISNHLYFYWYRQILGQKVEFLVSFYNNEISEKSEIFDDQFSVERPDGSNFTLKIRSTKLEDSAMYFCASSTGGASGELFFGEGSRLTVL.

The chain combines TRBV7-9 with TRBJ2-2; possibly TRBD2 for D (6 bases). CDR1 and CDR2 (germline): SEHNR, FQNEAQ (reference sequence). The CDR3 is 16 residues long. The V gene lost 5 bases and the J gene lost 1 base, with 14 bases spanning the gap. The CDR3 region has the DNA TGTGCCAGCAGCCTTTCGGGTAGCGGGAACACCGGGGAGCTGTTTTTT. Its protein product is CASSLSGSGNTGELFF.

The table lists this clone with a count of one. The chain carries TRBV11-2 and TRBJ2-2; a possible D gene is TRBD2 (5 bases). The germline gives CDR1 SGHAT, CDR2 FQNNGV. There are 10 residues in the CDR3. V lost 11 bases and J lost 7, with 8 bases in between. The CDR3 DNA reads as TGTGCCGTCGGGGTCGGGGAGCTGTTTTTT. Its protein product is CAVGVGELFF.

CDR3 sequence: CASSSGVGYTF. The CDR3 coding sequence is TGTGCCAGCAGCTCCGGGGTGGGCTACACCTTC. V and J are TRBV7-8 and TRBJ1-2; D is unclear. The germline V gene has CDR1 SGHVS and CDR2 FQNEAQ. The CDR3 sequence is 11 residues long. V lost 4 bases and J 8 bases, leaving 8 bases between the germline ends.

The CDR3 protein is CASSSRREGSYEQYF. The CDR3 DNA is TGTGCCAGCAGTAGTCGGCGGGAGGGCTCCTACGAGCAGTACTTC. The V gene is TRBV5-5, the J gene TRBJ2-7; 9 nucleotides align to TRBD2. CDR1 is SGHKS and CDR2 is YYEKEE in the germline V gene (reference sequence). The V and J ends lost 5 bases and 0 bases, in that order; junction bases with no gene match: 6. The CDR3 runs to 15 residues.

This clone has only one observation. This chain connects TRBV5-1 to TRBJ2-7; 10 nucleotides align to TRBD1. The CDR3 totals 15 residues. Germline values: CDR1 SGHRS, CDR2 YFSETQ. The V gene end was trimmed by 1 base and the J gene end by 5 bases; junction bases not matched to a gene: 6. This chain's CDR3 is CASSLRDRGIDEQYF. The DNA for the CDR3 is TGCGCCAGCAGCTTGCGGGACAGGGGTATCGACGAGCAGTACTTC.

The sample holds one count of this clone. This sequence joins TRBV13 and TRBJ1-2; 7 nucleotides agree with TRBD1. Germline-derived CDR1 and CDR2 are PRHDT and FYEKMQ (reference sequence). After removal of 5 bases from V and 1 base from J, the junction contained 7 bases not matched to a gene. The CDR3 has 15 residues. CDR3 sequence: CASSRMGQNNYGYTF. Written as DNA, the CDR3 is TGTGCCAGCAGCCGAATGGGACAGAATAACTATGGCTACACCTTC.

This clone has just a few counts. The J gene is TRBJ1-1, the V gene TRBV5-1, with D perhaps TRBD1 (5 bases). Germline V gives CDR1 SGHRS, CDR2 YFSETQ. Trimming stripped 1 base from V and 4 bases from J, with 8 bases between. This CDR3 is 13 amino acids long. The CDR3 loop reads CASSLSGGTEAFF. CDR3 DNA sequence: TGCGCCAGCAGCTTGTCGGGGGGCACTGAAGCTTTCTTT.

V is TRBV30 and J is TRBJ2-5, with 9 bases fitting TRBD2. The CDR3 sequence is 17 residues long. The V and J ends lost 3 bases and 4 bases, in that order; junction bases with no gene match: 15. Germline CDR1 and CDR2: GTSNPN and SVGIG (reference sequence). The DNA for the CDR3 is TGTGCCTGGAGACCTTGGGGGACTAGCTCCATTCGAGAGACCCAGTACTTC. Protein sequence: CAWRPWGTSSIRETQYF.

For the CDR3, the DNA is TGTGCCAGCAGTTTAAGGCGGGAGGGCCTCAATGAGCAGTTCTTC. Its translation is CASSLRREGLNEQFF. The chain joins TRBV27 to TRBJ2-1; TRBD2 agrees at 9 bases. CDR1 is MNHEY and CDR2 is SMNVEV in the germline V gene (reference sequence). The J segment lost 6 bases and the V segment lost 2 bases, leaving 5 bases of the junction unmatched. CDR3 length equals 15 residues.

This clone has just a few counts. CDR3 in DNA: TGTGCCATCAGTGTGAAGGGGACAGGGGGCACAGATACGCAGTATTTT. Amino acid sequence: CAISVKGTGGTDTQYF. V is TRBV10-3 and J is TRBJ2-3, with 10 nucleotides matching TRBD1. The CDR3 spans 16 residues. The germline V gene has CDR1 ENHRY and CDR2 SYGVKD. V lost 4 bases and J lost 1; bases outside the gene matches: 5.

The genes are TRBV5-1 and TRBJ2-1; 9 nucleotides align to TRBD2. CDR1 SGHRS and CDR2 YFSETQ come from the germline V gene. The CDR3 length is 16 residues. With V trimmed by 3 bases and J by 6 bases, 10 bases remained unmatched. This CDR3 is CASSSTGTSLGNEQFF. In DNA form, the CDR3 reads TGCGCCAGCAGCTCAACCGGGACTAGCCTTGGCAATGAGCAGTTCTTC.

This chain connects TRBV6-5 to TRBJ1-5, with a weak D call TRBD1 (5 bases). This CDR3 is built from 15 residues. The germline CDR1 and CDR2 sequences are MNHEY and SVGAGI. V was shortened by 6 bases and J by 7 bases, with 19 bases between the two germline ends. The CDR3 nucleotides read TGTGCCAGCAGCCCGGCGGCGGGGACCGGGCAGCCCCAGCATTTT. It encodes CASSPAAGTGQPQHF.

The rearrangement links TRBV10-3 to TRBJ2-1; 9 bases map to TRBD2. Per germline, CDR1 ENHRY and CDR2 SYGVKD. This CDR3 is 18 amino acids long. J lost 5 bases, V lost 4 bases, and 15 bases had no gene match. CDR3 nucleotides: TGTGCCATCAGTGCCCCAATTGGGCGGGAGGGATTGAACAATGAGCAGTTCTTC. Residues: CAISAPIGREGLNNEQFF.

The chain couples TRBV10-3 to TRBJ1-5, with D maybe TRBD1 (6 bases). Trimming took off 2 bases at V and 6 bases at J, with 11 bases between the two ends. Germline V gene sequence: CDR1 ENHRY, CDR2 SYGVKD. The CDR3 has 14 amino acids. CDR3 sequence: CAISERGEGQPQHF. Written as DNA, the CDR3 is TGTGCCATCAGTGAGAGGGGGGAGGGTCAGCCCCAGCATTTT.

The J gene is TRBJ2-7, the V gene TRBV6-5; 10 nucleotides align to TRBD1. Germline assignment: CDR1 MNHEY and CDR2 SVGAGI. This CDR3 is 14 amino acids long. J was trimmed by 3 bases and V by 6 bases; bases with no gene match: 5. CDR3 nucleotide sequence: TGTGCCAGCAGGAGGGACAGGGGTAACTACGAGCAGTACTTC. This translates into CASRRDRGNYEQYF.

V and J are TRBV2 and TRBJ2-1, with 13 bases aligning to TRBD2. J was trimmed by 9 bases and V by 7 bases; bases with no gene match: 15. Germline loops: CDR1 SNHLY, CDR2 FYNNEI. CDR3 length: 17 residues. CDR3: CASIPTSGRTTYVEQFF. The CDR3 DNA follows: TGTGCCAGCATCCCGACTAGCGGGAGGACTACATATGTTGAGCAGTTCTTC. Together with reference TRBV2 and TRBJ2-1, the CDR3 gives the full variable domain: EPEVTQTPSHQVTQMGQEVILRCVPISNHLYFYWYRQILGQKVEFLVSFYNNEISEKSEIFDDQFSVERPDGSNFTLKIRSTKLEDSAMYFCASIPTSGRTTYVEQFFGPGTRLTVL.

CDR3 residues: CASSLSSGNSYEQYF. The CDR3 DNA reads as TGTGCCAGCAGTTTAAGCTCGGGGAACTCCTACGAGCAGTACTTC. The chain is built from TRBV28 and TRBJ2-7; possible D gene TRBD2, 5 bases. Trimming pared 2 bases from V and 0 bases from J, leaving 11 bases between. The CDR3 runs to 15 residues. Germline V gene data show CDR1 as MDHEN and CDR2 as SYDVKM.

The table lists this clone with a count of one. The chain has TRBV6-5 and TRBJ2-5; 7 bases map to TRBD2. CDR1 and CDR2 from the germline V gene are MNHEY and SVGAGI. V shed 10 bases, J shed 4 bases, and the junction held 12 bases outside the gene matches. The CDR3 is 14 residues long. DNA of the CDR3: TGTGCCACTAAGCGGGGCCAGGAAGGAGAGACCCAGTACTTC. Its translation: CATKRGQEGETQYF.

The genes are TRBV4-1 and TRBJ2-1; 14 positions agree with TRBD2. Germline V gene sequence: CDR1 MGHRA, CDR2 YSYEKL. This CDR3 comprises 16 residues. Losses at the gene ends were 4 bases for V and 10 bases for J; bases not matched to a gene: 9. The CDR3 DNA reads as TGCGCCAGCAGCCCACCGGGACTAGCGGGAGCGCGGGAGCAGTTCTTC. It yields the protein CASSPPGLAGAREQFF.

This clone was detected once. The J gene is TRBJ1-4, the V gene TRBV28; maybe TRBD1 (5 bases). The CDR3 runs to 15 residues. The germline CDR1 and CDR2 sequences are MDHEN and SYDVKM. The ends were cut back, 5 bases at V and 5 bases at J, with 15 bases in the middle. The CDR3 is CASSPPPDINEKLFF. CDR3 DNA: TGTGCCAGCAGTCCGCCGCCGGACATCAATGAAAAACTGTTTTTT.